This T cell receptor (beta chain) comes out of a study of cytomegalovirus exposure and HLA in healthy donors (dated by TCRdb to about 2017). Notes on the research overall: According to an earlier analysis of several hundred of the donors, some 170 million T cells yielded 117 million unique TCR beta sequences and roughly 280 Gb of sequence data. A later analysis re-analyzed previously published TCR beta repertoires from 550 to 700 donors and added high-resolution HLA genotyping to study TCR occurrence patterns. Of the approximately 400 genotyped donors, around 81% fell in the genetic ancestry cluster associated with self-reported Caucasian donors. Donor age, sex, ethnicity and CMV serostatus were compiled together with the repertoire data. Class I and class II HLA loci were covered by the typing at four-digit resolution. Roughly 300 gigabases of sequencing data and approximately 85 million unique TCR sequences were included in an early release covering 550 to 800 HLA-typed donors. In the later analysis, no new phenotypic data were used to find candidate immune exposures; instead, reliance was placed on TCR beta sequences and their occurrence across donors. A handful of DR-DQ haplotypes were handled as single units for association and clustering because linkage in the cohort was strong. Besides the first cohort of roughly 660 subjects, a separate validation cohort made up of 120 or so different subjects was used. The T cell repertoires of several hundred subjects were profiled by immunosequencing and related to cytomegalovirus serostatus. The aim of the study was to test whether cataloging public T cell receptors could identify signatures of past pathogen exposure. Across around 400 genotyped donors of the cohort, an average of about 250,000 unique TCR beta nucleotide sequences per donor were sequenced, and around 20% of those sequences were non-productive. A later genetic analysis took genome-wide SNP genotypes for about three fifths of the roughly 700 donors and used that subset as a discovery cohort. In an earlier analysis of a few hundred of the donors, high-throughput TCR beta sequencing was used to judge whether each TCR beta V gene segment behaved as functional or pseudogenic. Every repertoire in the discovery cohort had been generated on one and the same sequencing platform. Typing coverage varied by locus: about 620-640 donors for A, B, C, DRB1 and DQB1; approximately 500 for DQA1; some 610 for DPA1; approximately 490 for DPB1. To predict cytomegalovirus infection status, the study combined high-throughput TCR immunosequencing, statistical association of individual TCRs with disease status, and machine learning. Results the study describes overall, beyond this receptor: In vitro tests confirmed that a few of the cytomegalovirus-associated TCR beta chains recognize cytomegalovirus antigens. The study gave a list of more than 150 TCR beta chains associated with cytomegalovirus. Some IMGT-functional V segments, including TRBV6-2 and TRBV6-3, could not be told apart with the 87-base-pair reads, so those segments were excluded. Linkage disequilibrium might explain the correlated functional status among segregating V segments, but an unknown experimental factor could not be ruled out. Across donors, most TCR sequences were observed very rarely, whereas some public TCRs were present in many individuals. A group of highly shared sequence variants was considered likely to be a technical artifact of the sequencing pipeline. A later analysis found that HLA-associated TCR beta chains were more clonally expanded and had lower generation probabilities than equally common non-associated chains. A later analysis found that most CMV-associated TCR beta chains appeared HLA-restricted, with HLA associations seemingly driven largely by CMV exposure. A later genetic analysis reported fewer N-insertions in productive TCRs among donors in an Asian-associated ancestry cluster than the roughly 700-donor mean. In an earlier analysis of some 540 of the donors, most TCR beta V segments appeared in productive rearrangements about 90% or about 30% of the time, broadly matching IMGT annotations. In a later analysis, several top co-occurrence clusters were reported to appear linked to parvovirus B19, influenza, CMV and Epstein-Barr virus. The classifier was reported to diagnose cytomegalovirus status with high specificity and sensitivity in both the original and validation cohorts. Specific HLA alleles were associated with more than 15,000 TCR beta sequences at a false discovery rate of 0.05 in a later analysis. In a later genetic analysis, a missense DCLRE1C variant was associated with V-gene and J-gene trimming of TCR beta chains, and the association was replicated in an independent cohort. The only immune exposure information available for the cohort was CMV serostatus. When HLA alleles, especially DR and DQ, strongly co-occurred, TCR associations were difficult to assign to individual alleles. A further reported finding was that TCR beta sequences accurately predicted the HLA-A and HLA-B alleles for most subjects in the first cohort. This cohort had only TCR beta chains sequenced, and the lack of alpha or paired-chain data limited which features could be detected. Presence/absence analyses assumed roughly uniform sequencing depth across donors, an assumption that may not hold. The authors suggested that the approach could potentially be extended to other disease states and immunological phenotypes. Because HLA typing was unavailable for some donors at each locus, only the typed subset was used in association tests. The earlier analysis of 450 to 700 of the donors excluded 15 to 20 rarely observed V segments, including chromosome 9 orphons, because counts were too low. In a later analysis, TCR association rates were found to vary across HLA loci, with the most associated TCRs seen for DRB1 alleles and the fewest for HLA-C alleles.

Between the V and J ends, shortened by 8 bases and 4 bases respectively, the junction contains 8 bases. Its CDR3 holds 11 amino acids, cysteine through phenylalanine. Of the read, only the CDR3 DNA is kept; its 33 bases are in frame from base 1. Sequences MNHNY (CDR1) and SVGAGI (CDR2) are obtained from the germline V gene (reference sequence). The cohort comprised fewer than 700 healthy bone marrow donors. All cohort members were sampled while nominally healthy, although unrecorded immune exposures were likely present. The donor tested CMV seronegative and was one of the 352 seronegative cohort members. A peripheral blood sample was provided by each donor, and peripheral blood mononuclear cells were used for TCR beta sequencing. The Qiagen DNeasy Blood Extraction Kit was used to extract genomic DNA from the blood cell samples. The library was produced with the immunoSEQ multiplex PCR assay. For the multiplex PCR, a mixture combining 60 forward primers for TCR Vbeta segments and 13 reverse primers for TCR Jbeta segments was used. The CDR3 region of rearranged TCR beta genes was amplified from genomic DNA with a multiplex PCR assay. The amplified TCR beta libraries were sequenced on the Illumina HiSeq System as 87-base-pair reads. The paper's processing steps were these. In a later analysis, some 80 million unique TCR beta chains were counted across the roughly 670 repertoires, and around 10 million of these chains were shared by at least two donors. To remove PCR and sequencing errors, raw reads were error-corrected and collapsed into unique sequences using a nearest-neighbor algorithm that merged closely related sequences. CDR3 sequences were aligned to IMGT reference sequences to assign V, D and J gene segments. For a sequence to be retained, at least a six-nucleotide match to both a V gene segment and a J gene segment was required. A rearrangement counted as productive if the CDR3 had no stop codons and remained in frame with V and J, and every other rearrangement counted as non-productive. CDR3 was defined by IMGT convention, running from the second conserved V-encoded cysteine to the conserved J-encoded phenylalanine. The earlier analysis of some 540 of the donors excluded any sequence lacking an unambiguous match to a single V gene segment. In an earlier analysis of more than 500 of the donors, a V segment was called functional when productive rearrangements were above 56.7%, and segregating when the standard deviation between donors exceeded 5%. A statistical classification framework was developed to diagnose cytomegalovirus status using the catalog of TCR beta chain sequences. In a later analysis, TCR nucleotide sequences were compared against IMGT/GENE-DB human TR gene sequences so that V and J genes could be assigned. In a later analysis, CDR3 sequences and most-parsimonious VDJ recombination scenarios were assigned using the TCRdist pipeline. In a later analysis, every TCR beta chain was defined by the combination of its CDR3 amino acid sequence and its V-gene family, and reads without a unique V-gene family were dropped. In a later analysis, nearly 600 highly shared, low-generation-probability nucleotide sequences were removed to address suspected cross-contamination and a sequencing artifact. In a later analysis, a clonal expansion index was calculated for each public chain from normalized within-repertoire ranks of inferred template counts. In a later analysis, generation probabilities were computed with a VDJ recombination model fitted to out-of-frame rearrangements, and the resulting probabilities were checked against IGoR. In a later analysis, hypergeometric tests were used to score TCR-TCR, TCR-HLA and TCR-CMV co-occurrence, with a repertoire-size bias correction applied to TCR pairs. A later analysis estimated false discovery rates by permuting HLA or CMV assignments 20 times. In a later analysis, co-occurring TCRs were grouped with DBSCAN, and TCRdist sequence similarity was added when clustering was performed within HLA-allele-positive subsets. Co-occurrence clustering excluded repertoires with fewer than 30,000 or more than 120,000 public chains, plus five with anomalous nucleotide sharing. TCRdb re-hosts the immuneACCESS table, in-frame sequences only. Its copies lack some clones; in the studies checked, an unresolved V gene accounts for under half of them, and the cause for the rest is not known. V and J calls and clone size come straight from that table; D and trimming were deduced from the DNA. This sample is represented by roughly 120,000 clones; roughly 79% of them were singletons. The ten largest clones capture less than 2.5% of the sample.

Of note for this clone: No antigen is known for it. No much larger clone exists at a distance of one base, and base qualities are not known.

This TCR derives from a woman in her thirties in good health and CMV-seronegative. The sample comprised PBMCs. In this chain, TRBV6-6 is recombined with TRBJ1-2; TRBD1 is possibly the D segment (6 matching bases). CDR3 sequence: CASGGSYGYTF. In nucleotides, the sequence is TGTGCCAGCGGGGGCAGCTATGGCTACACCTTC.